These T cell receptor beta chains were read from a single sample in a study of cytomegalovirus exposure and HLA in healthy donors. This table comes from immunoSEQ multiplex PCR, and its TCRdb copy is limited to in-frame clones, with some not included. The sample yields around 150,000 clones, more than 75% seen once. Material for sequencing was PBMCs. The receptor set was obtained from a human donor in good health. The CDR3 runs from the conserved cysteine through the conserved F or W. D genes are given only for firm matches. The listing skips clone size in some rows; elsewhere it reads once, few, many or a size class.

J gene,clone size,V gene,D gene,CDR3 DNA,CDR3 protein
TRBJ2-7,.,TRBV7-9,TRBD2,TGTGCCAGCAGCTTAAGGGGGACTAGCGCGCGCTACGAGCAGTACTTC,CASSLRGTSARYEQYF
TRBJ2-7,.,TRBV19,.,TGTGCCAGTAGCTTGGGACTCTTCCTCGAGCAGTACTTC,CASSLGLFLEQYF
TRBJ2-3,.,TRBV9,.,TGTGCCAGCAGCGGAGCCCGGAGGGCCACTAGCACAGATACGCAGTATTTT,CASSGARRATSTDTQYF
TRBJ1-1,.,TRBV19,.,TGTGCCAGTAGTATACAAGGGAGCACTGAAGCTTTCTTT,CASSIQGSTEAFF
TRBJ1-3,.,TRBV7-2,.,TGTGCCAGCAGCTTAGCGCAGGCCGGAAACACCATATATTTT,CASSLAQAGNTIYF
TRBJ2-6,few,TRBV5-1,TRBD1,TGCGCCAGCGGACTCGGACAGGGGGCGCAAGGGGCCAACGTCCTGACTTTC,CASGLGQGAQGANVLTF
TRBJ2-4,.,TRBV7-9,TRBD1,TGTGCCAGCAGCAGCCCTGGACAGGGGGTGTACAAAAACATTCAGTACTTC,CASSSPGQGVYKNIQYF
TRBJ2-7,once,TRBV7-2,TRBD2,TGTGCCAGCAGCCCCTGGACTAGCGGGAGTGGGGAGCAGTACTTC,CASSPWTSGSGEQYF
TRBJ2-3,.,TRBV5-6,TRBD1,TGTGCCAGCAGCTTGATCGGGACAGGGATGACAGATACGCAGTATTTT,CASSLIGTGMTDTQYF
TRBJ2-3,few,TRBV19,.,TGTGCCAGTAGTATTGGACAGTATAGGGATACGCAGTATTTT,CASSIGQYRDTQYF
TRBJ1-5,.,TRBV4-3,.,TGCGCCAGCAGCCAATGGACAGACCAGCCCCAGCATTTT,CASSQWTDQPQHF
TRBJ2-7,.,TRBV19,TRBD2,TGTGCCAGTAGTGCTGCGGGAGTGTATGAGCAGTACTTC,CASSAAGVYEQYF
TRBJ2-2,.,TRBV30,TRBD2,TGTGCCTGGAGTGTACTAGCGGGGGGGGGCGGCGGGGAGCTGTTTTTT,CAWSVLAGGGGGELFF
TRBJ2-7,.,TRBV7-8,.,TGTGCCAGCAGCTTAGCGGGTGGGCAGAACTACGAGCAGTACTTC,CASSLAGGQNYEQYF
TRBJ1-1,.,TRBV7-6,.,TGTGCCAGCAGCTTCGGGGGTATCGCTGAAGCTTTCTTT,CASSFGGIAEAFF
TRBJ2-3,.,TRBV20-1,.,TGCAGTGCTAGCGGCACAGATACGCAGTATTTT,CSASGTDTQYF
TRBJ1-4,few,TRBV29-1,TRBD1,TGCAGCGTTGCGACAGGGATGGCTAATGAAAAACTGTTTTTT,CSVATGMANEKLFF
TRBJ1-4,.,TRBV27,.,TGTGCCAGCAGTTTTGGGGCCTTGAGCGAAAAACTGTTTTTT,CASSFGALSEKLFF
TRBJ2-5,.,TRBV5-6,TRBD2,TGTGCCAGCAGCCCGAGGGGAGGGCGGGGTCCCTTCCAAGAGACCCAGTACTTC,CASSPRGGRGPFQETQYF
TRBJ1-6,once,TRBV7-9,.,TGTGCCAGCAGCCCGATGGACAGCTCGTCGGCGCCCCTCCACTTT,CASSPMDSSSAPLHF
TRBJ1-6,once,TRBV4-1,TRBD1,TGCGCCAGCAGCCGAAGACAGGGCGGTTCACCCCTCCACTTT,CASSRRQGGSPLHF
TRBJ1-1,.,TRBV11-2,TRBD1,TGTGCCAGCAGCTTAGATCTGTCAGGGACAGCGAACACTGAAGCTTTCTTT,CASSLDLSGTANTEAFF
TRBJ2-2,.,TRBV30,TRBD2,TGTGCCTGGACCCGGGGGGGGCCCGGGGAGCTGTTTTTT,CAWTRGGPGELFF
TRBJ2-7,.,TRBV6-7,.,TGTGCCAGCAGTTCGACAGGGGAGGGGTCAAAACCCTACGAGCAGTACTTC,CASSSTGEGSKPYEQYF
TRBJ2-2,.,TRBV5-1,TRBD1,TGCGCCAGCAGCTTTTCCGGACAGGGTAACACCGGGGAGCTGTTTTTT,CASSFSGQGNTGELFF
TRBJ2-7,.,TRBV19,TRBD1,TGTGCCAGTAGTATAACCGGGACAGGGGGCAACGAGCAGTACTTC,CASSITGTGGNEQYF
TRBJ2-5,.,TRBV7-8,.,TGTGCCAGCAGCGTCGGACTGGCCGGGGAGACCCAGTACTTC,CASSVGLAGETQYF
TRBJ2-5,once,TRBV5-4,.,TGTGCCAGCAGCGCAGACCTACAGGGTTCGGAGACCCAGTACTTC,CASSADLQGSETQYF
TRBJ2-7,.,TRBV7-9,TRBD1,TGTGCCAGCAGCGCCCGGGACAGAGCTTACGAGCAGTACTTC,CASSARDRAYEQYF
TRBJ2-4,.,TRBV21-1,.,TGTGCCAGCAGCAAAGGTGGTATCATCTCCTCGCCGGTGGCCAAAAACATTCAGTACTTC,CASSKGGIISSPVAKNIQYF
TRBJ1-1,.,TRBV6-1,.,TGTGCCAGCAGTGTTTTATTGAGGATATTGAACACTGAAGCTTTCTTT,CASSVLLRILNTEAFF
TRBJ1-1,.,TRBV29-1,TRBD1,TGCAGCGTTGAAAGGGACAGGGACACTGAAGCTTTCTTT,CSVERDRDTEAFF
TRBJ1-4,few,TRBV30,TRBD1,TGTGCCTGGAGGGGAGGACAGGGGGCGGCAAATGAAAAACTGTTTTTT,CAWRGGQGAANEKLFF
TRBJ1-2,.,TRBV5-6,TRBD1,TGTGCCAGCAGCTTGTTACAGGGGAAAGGTGGCTACACCTTC,CASSLLQGKGGYTF
TRBJ2-1,.,TRBV7-6,.,TGTGCCAGCACCACCACCACTGGGACAATCAACAATGAGCAGTTCTTC,CASTTTTGTINNEQFF
TRBJ1-2,.,TRBV4-1,.,TGCGCCAGCAGCTATCGGACAGCGGACGCCTATGGCTACCCCTTC,CASSYRTADAYGYPF